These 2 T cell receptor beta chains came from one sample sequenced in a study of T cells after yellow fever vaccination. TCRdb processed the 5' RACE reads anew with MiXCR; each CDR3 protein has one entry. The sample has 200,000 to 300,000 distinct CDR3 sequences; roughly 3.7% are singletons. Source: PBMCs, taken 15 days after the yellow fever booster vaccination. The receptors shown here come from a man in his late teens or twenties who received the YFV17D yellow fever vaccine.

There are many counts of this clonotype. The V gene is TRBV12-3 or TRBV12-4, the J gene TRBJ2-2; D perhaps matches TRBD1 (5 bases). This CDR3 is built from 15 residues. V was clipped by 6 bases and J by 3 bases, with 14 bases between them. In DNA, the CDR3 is TGTGCCAGCAGCCTCAATGGACAAGACACCGGGGAGCTGTTTTTT. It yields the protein CASSLNGQDTGELFF.

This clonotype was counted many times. In DNA form, the CDR3 reads TGTGCCAGCAGCTCCCGGGGCTATAGCAATCAGCCCCAGCATTTT. It yields the protein CASSSRGYSNQPQHF. The rearrangement uses TRBV7-2 and TRBJ1-5, with D perhaps TRBD1 (5 bases). V was trimmed by 4 bases and J by 0 bases, leaving 10 bases between them. The CDR3 loop spans 15 amino acids. Germline V gives CDR1 SGHTA, CDR2 FQGNSA.